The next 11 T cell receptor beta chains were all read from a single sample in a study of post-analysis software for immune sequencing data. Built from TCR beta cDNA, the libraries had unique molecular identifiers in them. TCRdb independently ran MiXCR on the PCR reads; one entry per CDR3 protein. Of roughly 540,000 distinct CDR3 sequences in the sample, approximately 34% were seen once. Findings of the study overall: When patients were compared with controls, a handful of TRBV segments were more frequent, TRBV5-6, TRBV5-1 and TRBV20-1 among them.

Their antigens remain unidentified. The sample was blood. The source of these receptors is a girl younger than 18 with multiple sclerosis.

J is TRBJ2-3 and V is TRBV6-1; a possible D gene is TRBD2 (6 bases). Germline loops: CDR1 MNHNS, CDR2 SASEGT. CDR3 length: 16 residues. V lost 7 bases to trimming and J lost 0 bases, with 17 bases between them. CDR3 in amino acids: CASTTRSAGSTDTQYF. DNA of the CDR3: TGTGCCAGCACTACCCGGTCAGCGGGCAGCACAGATACGCAGTATTTT.

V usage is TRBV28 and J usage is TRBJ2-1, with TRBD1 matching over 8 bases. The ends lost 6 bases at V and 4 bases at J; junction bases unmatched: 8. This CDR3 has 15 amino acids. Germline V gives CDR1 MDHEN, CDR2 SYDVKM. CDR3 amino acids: CASSLGQGIYNEQFF. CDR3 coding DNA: TGTGCCAGCAGCCTTGGACAGGGAATTTACAATGAGCAGTTCTTC.

The CDR3 sequence is CASSRQGVMAKNIQYF. The CDR3 nucleotides are TGTGCCAGCTCCCGACAGGGGGTGATGGCCAAAAACATTCAGTACTTC. The chain is built from TRBV18 and TRBJ2-4, with TRBD1 matching 9 bases. Germline V gene data show CDR1 as KGHSH and CDR2 as LQKENI. J gave up 1 base and V 6 bases, and 7 bases lay outside the gene matches. The CDR3 contains 16 residues.

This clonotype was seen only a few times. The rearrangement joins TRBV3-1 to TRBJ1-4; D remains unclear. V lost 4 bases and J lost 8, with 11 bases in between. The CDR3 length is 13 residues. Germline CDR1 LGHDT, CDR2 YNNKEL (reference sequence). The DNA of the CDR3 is TGTGCCAGCAGCCGGGCCCTGGGGGAAAAACTGTTTTTT. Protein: CASSRALGEKLFF.

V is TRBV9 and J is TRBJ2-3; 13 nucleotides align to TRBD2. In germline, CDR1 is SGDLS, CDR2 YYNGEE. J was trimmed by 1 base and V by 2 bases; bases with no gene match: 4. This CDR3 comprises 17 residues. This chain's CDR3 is CASSVELAGGRTDTQYF. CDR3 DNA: TGTGCCAGCAGCGTCGAACTAGCGGGGGGGCGCACAGATACGCAGTATTTT. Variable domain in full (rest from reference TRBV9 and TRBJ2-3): DSGVTQTPKHLITATGQRVTLRCSPRSGDLSVYWYQQSLDQGLQFLIQYYNGEERAKGNILERFSAQQFPDLHSELNLSSLELGDSALYFCASSVELAGGRTDTQYFGPGTRLTVL.

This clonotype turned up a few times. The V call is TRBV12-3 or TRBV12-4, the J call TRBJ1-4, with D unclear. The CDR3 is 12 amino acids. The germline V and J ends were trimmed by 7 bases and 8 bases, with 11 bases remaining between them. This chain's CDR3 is CASTFVREKLFF. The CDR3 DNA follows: TGTGCCAGCACGTTTGTCCGGGAAAAACTGTTTTTT.

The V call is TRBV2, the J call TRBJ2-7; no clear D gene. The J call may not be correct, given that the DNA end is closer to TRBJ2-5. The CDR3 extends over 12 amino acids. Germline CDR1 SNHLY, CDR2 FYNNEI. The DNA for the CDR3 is TGTGCCAGCCGACTGGACGTGGAGACCCAGTACTTC. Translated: CASRLDVETQYF.

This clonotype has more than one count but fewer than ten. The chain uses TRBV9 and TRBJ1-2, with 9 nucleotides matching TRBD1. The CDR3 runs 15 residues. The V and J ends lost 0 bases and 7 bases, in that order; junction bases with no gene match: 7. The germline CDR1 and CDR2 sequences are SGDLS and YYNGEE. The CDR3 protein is CASSVDLQGAGGYTF. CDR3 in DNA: TGTGCCAGCAGCGTAGATCTACAGGGGGCCGGTGGCTACACCTTC.

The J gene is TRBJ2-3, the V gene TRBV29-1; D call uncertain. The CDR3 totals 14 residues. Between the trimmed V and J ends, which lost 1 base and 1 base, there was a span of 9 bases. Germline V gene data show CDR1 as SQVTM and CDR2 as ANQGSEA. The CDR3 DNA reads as TGCAGCGTTGAAGGAGGCAGAGGCACAGATACGCAGTATTTT. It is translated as CSVEGGRGTDTQYF.

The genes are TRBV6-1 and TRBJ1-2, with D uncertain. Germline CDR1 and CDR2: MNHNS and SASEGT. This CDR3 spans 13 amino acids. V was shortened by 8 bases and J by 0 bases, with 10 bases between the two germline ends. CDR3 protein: CASFRVSNYGYTF. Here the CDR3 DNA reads TGTGCCAGCTTTAGGGTTTCTAACTATGGCTACACCTTC.

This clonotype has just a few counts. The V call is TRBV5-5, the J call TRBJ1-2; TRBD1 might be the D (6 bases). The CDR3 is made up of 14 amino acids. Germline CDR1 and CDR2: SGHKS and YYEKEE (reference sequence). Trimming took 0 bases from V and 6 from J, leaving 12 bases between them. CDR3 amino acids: CASSLEIGQHGYTF. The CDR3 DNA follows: TGTGCCAGCAGCTTGGAGATTGGACAGCATGGCTACACCTTC.